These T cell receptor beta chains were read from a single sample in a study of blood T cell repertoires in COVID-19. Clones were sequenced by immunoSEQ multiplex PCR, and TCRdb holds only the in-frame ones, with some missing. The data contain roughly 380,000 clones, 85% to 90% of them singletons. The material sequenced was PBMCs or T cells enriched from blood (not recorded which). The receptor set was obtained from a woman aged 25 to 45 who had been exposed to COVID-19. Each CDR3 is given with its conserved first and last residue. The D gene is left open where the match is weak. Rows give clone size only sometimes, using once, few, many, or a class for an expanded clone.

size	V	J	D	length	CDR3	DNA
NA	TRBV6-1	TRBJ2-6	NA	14	CASSEVAGANVLTF	TGTGCCAGCAGTGAAGTCGCTGGGGCCAACGTCCTGACTTTC
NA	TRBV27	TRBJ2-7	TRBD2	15	CASSLSWGRADEQYF	TGTGCCAGCAGTTTATCGTGGGGGAGGGCCGACGAGCAGTACTTC
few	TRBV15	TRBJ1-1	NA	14	CATSGAGENTEAFF	TGTGCCACCAGTGGGGCGGGGGAGAACACTGAAGCTTTCTTT
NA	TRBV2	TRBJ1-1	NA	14	CASRSGGMNTEAFF	TGTGCCAGCAGGAGCGGGGGGATGAACACTGAAGCTTTCTTT
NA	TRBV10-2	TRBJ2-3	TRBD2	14	CASSLSGRTDTQYF	TGCGCCAGCAGCCTTAGCGGGAGGACAGATACGCAGTATTTT
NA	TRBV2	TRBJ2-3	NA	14	CASRETYSTDTQYF	TGTGCCAGCAGGGAAACTTACAGCACAGATACGCAGTATTTT
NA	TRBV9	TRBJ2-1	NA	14	CASSVAQGSYEQFF	TGTGCCAGCAGCGTAGCACAGGGAAGCTATGAGCAGTTCTTC
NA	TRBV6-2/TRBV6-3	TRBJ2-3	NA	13	CASSSWGRDAQYF	TGTGCCAGCAGTTCTTGGGGGCGCGACGCGCAGTATTTT
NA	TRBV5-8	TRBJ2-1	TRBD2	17	CASSLVYSGRTLNEQFF	TGTGCCAGCAGCTTGGTATACAGCGGGAGGACCCTCAATGAGCAGTTCTTC
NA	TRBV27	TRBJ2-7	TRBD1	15	CASSSPGTGGHEQYF	TGTGCCAGCAGTTCCCCCGGGACAGGGGGACACGAGCAGTACTTC
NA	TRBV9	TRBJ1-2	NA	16	CASSVFDRTSNYGYTF	TGTGCCAGCAGCGTATTCGATCGGACATCTAACTATGGCTACACCTTC
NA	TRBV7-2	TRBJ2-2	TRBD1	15	CASSFLTGSTGELFF	TGTGCCAGCAGCTTCCTGACAGGGAGTACCGGGGAGCTGTTTTTT
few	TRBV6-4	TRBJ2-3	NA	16	CASSAPLARRTDTQYF	TGTGCCAGCAGTGCCCCACTAGCCCGACGCACAGATACGCAGTATTTT
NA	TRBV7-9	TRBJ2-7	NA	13	CASPRDRDYEQYF	TGTGCCAGCCCGCGGGACAGAGACTACGAGCAGTACTTC
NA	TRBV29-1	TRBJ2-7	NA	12	CSVTKGSYEQYF	TGCAGCGTCACCAAAGGGAGCTACGAGCAGTACTTC
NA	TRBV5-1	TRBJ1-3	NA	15	CASSLARNTGNTIYF	TGCGCCAGCAGCTTGGCCAGGAATACAGGAAACACCATATATTTT
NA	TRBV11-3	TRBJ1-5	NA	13	CASSLEAGQPQHF	TGTGCCAGCAGCTTAGAAGCCGGGCAGCCCCAGCATTTT
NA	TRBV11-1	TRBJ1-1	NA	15	CASSLAMTDTTEAFF	TGTGCCAGCAGCTTAGCTATGACAGATACCACTGAAGCTTTCTTT
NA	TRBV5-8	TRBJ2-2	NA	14	CASPRAYGTGELFF	TGTGCCAGCCCGAGGGCGTATGGCACCGGGGAGCTGTTTTTT
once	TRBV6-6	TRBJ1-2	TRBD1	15	CASSYSGQGADGYTF	TGTGCCAGCAGTTACTCGGGACAGGGGGCGGATGGCTACACCTTC
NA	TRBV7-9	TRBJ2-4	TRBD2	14	CASSLNSGKNIQYF	TGTGCCAGCAGCTTAAATAGCGGGAAAAACATTCAGTACTTC
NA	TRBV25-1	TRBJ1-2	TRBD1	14	CASTPGQGFSGYTF	TGTGCCAGCACCCCGGGACAGGGGTTTTCAGGCTACACCTTC
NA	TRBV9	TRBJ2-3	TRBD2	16	CASSVGLAGGTDTQYF	TGTGCCAGCAGCGTAGGTCTAGCGGGAGGGACAGATACGCAGTATTTT
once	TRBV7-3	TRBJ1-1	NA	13	CASRRTVNTEAFF	TGTGCCAGCAGACGGACAGTGAACACTGAAGCTTTCTTT
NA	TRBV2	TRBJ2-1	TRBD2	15	CASSGLAGGRDEQFF	TGTGCCAGCAGCGGACTAGCGGGGGGGAGGGATGAGCAGTTCTTC
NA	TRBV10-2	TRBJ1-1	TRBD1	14	CASSIQGSGTEAFF	TGCGCCAGCAGTATACAGGGGTCGGGCACTGAAGCTTTCTTT
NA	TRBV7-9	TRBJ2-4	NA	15	CASSPKFRVGNIQYF	TGTGCCAGCAGTCCGAAGTTCCGGGTGGGAAACATTCAGTACTTC
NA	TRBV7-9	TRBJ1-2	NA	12	CASSLISGGYTF	TGTGCCAGCAGCTTAATATCGGGTGGCTACACCTTC
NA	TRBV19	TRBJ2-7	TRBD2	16	CASSTSPSREGYEQYF	TGTGCCAGTAGTACCAGCCCCTCGCGGGAGGGGTACGAGCAGTACTTC
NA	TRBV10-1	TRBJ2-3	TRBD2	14	CASLAGARRDTQYF	TGCGCCAGTCTAGCGGGAGCCAGGAGAGATACGCAGTATTTT
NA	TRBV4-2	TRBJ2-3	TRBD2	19	CASSQGLLMSGRGTDTQYF	TGTGCCAGCAGCCAAGGGCTCCTTATGAGCGGGAGGGGTACAGATACGCAGTATTTT
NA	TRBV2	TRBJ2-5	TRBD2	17	CASSDVNIAGRQETQYF	TGTGCCAGCAGTGACGTTAATATAGCGGGCCGCCAAGAGACCCAGTACTTC
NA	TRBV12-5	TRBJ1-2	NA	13	CASGFGRGHGYTF	TGTGCTAGTGGTTTTGGCAGGGGCCATGGCTACACCTTC
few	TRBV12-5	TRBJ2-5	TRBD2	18	CASGLVLGSTSGKETQYF	TGTGCTAGTGGTTTGGTACTGGGTTCGACTAGCGGTAAAGAGACCCAGTACTTC
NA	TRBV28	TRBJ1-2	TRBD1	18	CASSRDHSGQGKNYGYTF	TGTGCCAGCAGCCGGGATCATTCGGGACAGGGTAAAAACTATGGCTACACCTTC
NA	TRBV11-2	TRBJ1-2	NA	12	CASSSPSPGYTF	TGTGCCAGCAGCTCCCCCTCCCCTGGCTACACCTTC
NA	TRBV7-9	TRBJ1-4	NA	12	CASSLFPPKLFF	TGTGCCAGCAGCCTCTTCCCCCCGAAACTGTTTTTT
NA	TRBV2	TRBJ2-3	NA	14	CASSEREYTDTQYF	TGTGCCAGCAGTGAACGAGAATACACAGATACGCAGTATTTT
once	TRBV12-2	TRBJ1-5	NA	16	CASRLKGGNSNQPQHF	TGTGCAAGTCGCTTAAAAGGAGGGAATAGCAATCAGCCCCAGCATTTT
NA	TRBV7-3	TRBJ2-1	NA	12	CASSLRGNEQFF	TGTGCCAGCAGCTTGCGAGGCAATGAGCAGTTCTTC
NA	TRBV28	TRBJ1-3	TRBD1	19	CASSFPSSGQGHSGNTIYF	TGTGCCAGCAGTTTCCCAAGTTCGGGACAGGGGCACTCTGGAAACACCATATATTTT